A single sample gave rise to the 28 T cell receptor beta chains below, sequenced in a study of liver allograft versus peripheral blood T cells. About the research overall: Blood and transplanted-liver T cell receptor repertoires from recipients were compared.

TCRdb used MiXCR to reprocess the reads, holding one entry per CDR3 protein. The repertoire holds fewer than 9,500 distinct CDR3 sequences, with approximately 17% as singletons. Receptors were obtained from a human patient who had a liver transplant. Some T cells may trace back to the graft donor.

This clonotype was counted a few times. The CDR3, as DNA: TGTGCCAGCAGCAGAGGCAGGCAGGGGGAGACCCAGTACTTC. Translating it yields CASSRGRQGETQYF. The V and J genes are TRBV7-9 and TRBJ2-5; D perhaps matches TRBD1 (6 bases). V was clipped by 5 bases and J by 5 bases, with 15 bases between them. Looked up from germline, CDR1 is SEHNR and CDR2 is FQNEAQ (reference sequence). This CDR3 has 14 amino acids.

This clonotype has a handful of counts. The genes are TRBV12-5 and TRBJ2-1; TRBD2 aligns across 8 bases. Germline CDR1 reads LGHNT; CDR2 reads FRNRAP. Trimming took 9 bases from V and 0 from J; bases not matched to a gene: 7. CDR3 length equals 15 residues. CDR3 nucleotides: TGTGCTAGCTTTCCCAGCGGGAGCTCCTACAATGAGCAGTTCTTC. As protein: CASFPSGSSYNEQFF.

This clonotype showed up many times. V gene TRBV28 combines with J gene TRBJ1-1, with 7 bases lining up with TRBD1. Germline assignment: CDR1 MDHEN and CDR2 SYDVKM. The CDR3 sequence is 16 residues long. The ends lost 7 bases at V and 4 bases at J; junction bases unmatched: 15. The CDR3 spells CASTPRWGGGPTEAFF. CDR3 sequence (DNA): TGTGCCAGCACCCCTCGGTGGGGAGGGGGCCCCACTGAAGCTTTCTTT.

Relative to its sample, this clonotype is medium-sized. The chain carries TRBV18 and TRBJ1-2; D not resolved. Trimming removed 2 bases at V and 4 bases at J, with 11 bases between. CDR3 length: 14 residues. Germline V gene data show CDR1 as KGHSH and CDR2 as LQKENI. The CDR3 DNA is TGTGCCAGCTCACCAGGGGAAGGTGCCTATGGCTACACCTTC. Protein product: CASSPGEGAYGYTF. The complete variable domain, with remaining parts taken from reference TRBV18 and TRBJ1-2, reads NAGVMQNPRHLVRRRGQEARLRCSPMKGHSHVYWYRQLPEEGLKFMVYLQKENIIDESGMPKERFSAEFPKEGPSILRIQQVVRGDSAAYFCASSPGEGAYGYTFGSGTRLTVV.

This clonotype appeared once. CDR3: CASSSQGWYNEQFF. In DNA, the CDR3 is TGCGCCAGCAGCTCACAGGGGTGGTACAATGAGCAGTTCTTC. V usage is TRBV5-1 and J usage is TRBJ2-1; 7 bases are a match to TRBD1. V lost 3 bases and J lost 4; bases outside the gene matches: 4. The CDR3 contains 14 residues. Looked up from germline, CDR1 is SGHRS and CDR2 is YFSETQ.

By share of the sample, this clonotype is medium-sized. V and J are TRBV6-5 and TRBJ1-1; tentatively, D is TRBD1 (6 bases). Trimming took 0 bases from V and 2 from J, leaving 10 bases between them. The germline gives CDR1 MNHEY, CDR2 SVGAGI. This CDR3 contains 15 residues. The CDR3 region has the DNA TGTGCCAGCAGTTACTCGACCAGGGGTAACACTGAAGCTTTCTTT. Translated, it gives CASSYSTRGNTEAFF.

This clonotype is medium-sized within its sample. The CDR3 sequence: CASKPGQGQPQHF. The CDR3 nucleotides are TGTGCCAGCAAACCGGGACAGGGTCAGCCCCAGCATTTT. The V gene is TRBV6-5, the J gene TRBJ1-5; 9 bases match TRBD1. The V gene end was trimmed by 7 bases and the J gene end by 6 bases; junction bases not matched to a gene: 4. The V gene's germline CDR1 is MNHEY and CDR2 SVGAGI. This CDR3 spans 13 amino acids.

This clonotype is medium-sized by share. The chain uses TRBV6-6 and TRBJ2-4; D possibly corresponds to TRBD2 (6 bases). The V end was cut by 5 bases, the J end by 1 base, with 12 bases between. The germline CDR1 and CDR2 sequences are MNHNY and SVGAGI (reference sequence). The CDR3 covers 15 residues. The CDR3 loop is CASSTRGVAKNIQYF. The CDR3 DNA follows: TGTGCCAGCAGTACACGCGGGGTGGCCAAAAACATTCAGTACTTC.

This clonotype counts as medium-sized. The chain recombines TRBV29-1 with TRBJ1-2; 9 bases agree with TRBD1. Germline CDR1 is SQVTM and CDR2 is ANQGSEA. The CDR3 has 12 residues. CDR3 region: CSTGTGTRGYTF. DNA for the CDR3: TGCAGTACCGGGACAGGGACTAGGGGCTACACCTTC.

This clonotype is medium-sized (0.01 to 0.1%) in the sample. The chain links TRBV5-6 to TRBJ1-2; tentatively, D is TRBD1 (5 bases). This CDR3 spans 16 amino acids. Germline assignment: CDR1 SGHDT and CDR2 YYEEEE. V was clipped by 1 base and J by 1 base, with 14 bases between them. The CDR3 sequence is CASSLYLGTLNYGYTF. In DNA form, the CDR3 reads TGTGCCAGCAGCTTGTATTTAGGGACCCTTAACTATGGCTACACCTTC.

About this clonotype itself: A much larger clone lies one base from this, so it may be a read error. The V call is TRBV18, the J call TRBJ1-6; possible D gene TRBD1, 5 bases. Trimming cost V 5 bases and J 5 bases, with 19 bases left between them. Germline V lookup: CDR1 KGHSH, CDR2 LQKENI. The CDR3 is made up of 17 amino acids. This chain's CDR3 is CASSTLKWDGNNSPLHF. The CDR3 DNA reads TGTGCCAGCTCAACCCTCAAATGGGACGGGAATAATTCACCCCTCCACTTT.

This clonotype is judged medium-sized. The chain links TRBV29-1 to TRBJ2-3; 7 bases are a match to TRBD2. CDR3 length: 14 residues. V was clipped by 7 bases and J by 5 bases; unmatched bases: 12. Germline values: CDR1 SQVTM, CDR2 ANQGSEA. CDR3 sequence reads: CSGQTSAARDTQYF. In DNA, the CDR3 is TGCAGCGGCCAAACTAGCGCCGCACGAGATACGCAGTATTTT.

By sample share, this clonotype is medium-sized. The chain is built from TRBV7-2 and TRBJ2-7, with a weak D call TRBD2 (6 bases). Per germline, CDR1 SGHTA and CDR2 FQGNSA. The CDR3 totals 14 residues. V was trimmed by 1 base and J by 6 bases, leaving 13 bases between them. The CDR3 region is CASSLDWRASEQYF. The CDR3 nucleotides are TGTGCCAGCAGCTTAGACTGGAGGGCCTCCGAGCAGTACTTC.

The CDR3 DNA sequence: TGTGCCAGCAGCCCGGTTGGGAGTAGCGGGGCCGAGCAGTTCTTC. It codes for CASSPVGSSGAEQFF. The gene calls are TRBV11-2 and TRBJ2-1; TRBD2 aligns across 8 bases. This CDR3 has 15 residues. J gave up 10 bases and V 5 bases, and 13 bases lay outside the gene matches. Germline V gene sequence: CDR1 SGHAT, CDR2 FQNNGV.

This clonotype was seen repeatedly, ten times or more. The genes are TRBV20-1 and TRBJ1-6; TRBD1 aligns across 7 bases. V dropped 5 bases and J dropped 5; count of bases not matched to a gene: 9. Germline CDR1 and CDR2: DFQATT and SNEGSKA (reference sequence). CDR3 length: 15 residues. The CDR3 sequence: CSAVPSGQNNSPLHF. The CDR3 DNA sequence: TGCAGTGCTGTCCCTTCGGGACAGAATAATTCACCCCTCCACTTT.

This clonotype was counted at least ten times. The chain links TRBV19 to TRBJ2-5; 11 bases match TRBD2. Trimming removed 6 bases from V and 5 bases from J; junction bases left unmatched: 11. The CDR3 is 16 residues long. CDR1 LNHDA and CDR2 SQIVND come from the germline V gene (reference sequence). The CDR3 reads CASRIKLAGAGETQYF. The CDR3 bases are TGTGCCAGTAGAATAAAACTAGCGGGGGCGGGGGAGACCCAGTACTTC. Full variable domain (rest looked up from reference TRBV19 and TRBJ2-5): DGGITQSPKYLFRKEGQNVTLSCEQNLNHDAMYWYRQDPGQGLRLIYYSQIVNDFQKGDIAEGYSVSREKKESFPLTVTSAQKNPTAFYLCASRIKLAGAGETQYFGPGTRLLVL.

The CDR3: CASTLLEGIKNIQYF. The CDR3 bases are TGTGCCAGCACCCTTCTGGAGGGTATCAAAAACATTCAGTACTTC. The chain recombines TRBV12-3 or TRBV12-4 with TRBJ2-4; a possible D gene is TRBD2 (6 bases). CDR3 length: 15 amino acids. The germline V and J ends were trimmed by 7 bases and 3 bases, with 16 bases remaining between them.

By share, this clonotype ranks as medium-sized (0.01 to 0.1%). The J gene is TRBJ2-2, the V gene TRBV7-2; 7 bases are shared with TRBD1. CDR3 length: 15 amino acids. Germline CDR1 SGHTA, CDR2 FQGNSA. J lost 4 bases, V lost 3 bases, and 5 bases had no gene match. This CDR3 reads CASSFQGVITGELFF. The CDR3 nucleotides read TGTGCCAGCAGCTTCCAGGGGGTAATCACCGGGGAGCTGTTTTTT.

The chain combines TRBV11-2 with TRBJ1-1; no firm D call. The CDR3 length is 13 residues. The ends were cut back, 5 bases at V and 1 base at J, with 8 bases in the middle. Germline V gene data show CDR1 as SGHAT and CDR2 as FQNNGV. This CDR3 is CASSAQTNTEAFF. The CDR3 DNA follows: TGTGCCAGCAGCGCCCAGACGAACACTGAAGCTTTCTTT.

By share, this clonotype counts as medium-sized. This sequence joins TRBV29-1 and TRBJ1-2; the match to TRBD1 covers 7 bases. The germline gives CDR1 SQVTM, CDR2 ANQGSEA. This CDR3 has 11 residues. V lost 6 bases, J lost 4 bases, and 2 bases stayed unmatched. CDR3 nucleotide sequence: TGCAGCGTGGGGGACAGCTATGGCTACACCTTC. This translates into CSVGDSYGYTF.

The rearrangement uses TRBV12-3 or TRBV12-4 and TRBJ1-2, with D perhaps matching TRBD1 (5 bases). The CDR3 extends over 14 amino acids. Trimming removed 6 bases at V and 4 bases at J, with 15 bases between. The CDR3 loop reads CASSQGPSGYGYTF. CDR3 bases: TGTGCCAGCAGCCAGGGACCGTCTGGCTATGGCTACACCTTC.

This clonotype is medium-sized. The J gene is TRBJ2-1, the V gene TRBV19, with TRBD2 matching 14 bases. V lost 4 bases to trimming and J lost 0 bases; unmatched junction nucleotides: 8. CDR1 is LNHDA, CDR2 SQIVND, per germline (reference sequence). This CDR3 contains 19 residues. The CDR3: CASSTGLAGGPVSYNEQFF. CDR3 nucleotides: TGTGCCAGTAGTACCGGACTAGCGGGAGGACCAGTCTCCTACAATGAGCAGTTCTTC.

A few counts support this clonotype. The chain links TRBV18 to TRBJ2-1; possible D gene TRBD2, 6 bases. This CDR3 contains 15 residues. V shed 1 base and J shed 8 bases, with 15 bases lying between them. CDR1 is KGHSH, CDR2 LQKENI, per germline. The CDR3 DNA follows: TGTGCCAGCTCACCACTATCGGGAGAGCGGGATGAGCAGTTCTTC. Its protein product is CASSPLSGERDEQFF.

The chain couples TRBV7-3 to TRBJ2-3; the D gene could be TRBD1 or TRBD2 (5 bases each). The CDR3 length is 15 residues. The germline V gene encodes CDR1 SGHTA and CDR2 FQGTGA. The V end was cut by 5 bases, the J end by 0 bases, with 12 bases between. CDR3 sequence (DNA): TGTGCCAGCAGCCTCCGGGACGTAAGCACAGATACGCAGTATTTT. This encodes CASSLRDVSTDTQYF.

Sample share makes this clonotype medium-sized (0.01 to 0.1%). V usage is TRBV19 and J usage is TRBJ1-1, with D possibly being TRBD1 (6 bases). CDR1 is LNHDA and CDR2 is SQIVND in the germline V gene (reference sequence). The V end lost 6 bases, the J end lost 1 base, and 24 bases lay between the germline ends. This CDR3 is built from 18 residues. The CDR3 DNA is TGTGCCAGTAGGGTATCACCGGACAGACTATTTCAGAACACTGAAGCTTTCTTT. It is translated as CASRVSPDRLFQNTEAFF.

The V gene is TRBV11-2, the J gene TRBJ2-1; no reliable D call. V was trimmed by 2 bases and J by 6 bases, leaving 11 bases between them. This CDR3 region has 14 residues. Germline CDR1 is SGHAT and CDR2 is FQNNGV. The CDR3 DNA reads TGTGCCAGCAGCTTACTGGTATCGGGCAATGAGCAGTTCTTC. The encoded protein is CASSLLVSGNEQFF.

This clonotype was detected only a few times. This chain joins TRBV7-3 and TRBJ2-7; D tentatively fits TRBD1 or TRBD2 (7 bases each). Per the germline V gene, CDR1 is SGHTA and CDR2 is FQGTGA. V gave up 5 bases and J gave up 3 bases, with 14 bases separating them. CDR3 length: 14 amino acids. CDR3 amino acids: CASSPGGDSYEQYF. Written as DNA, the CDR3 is TGTGCCAGCAGCCCAGGGGGGGACAGCTACGAGCAGTACTTC. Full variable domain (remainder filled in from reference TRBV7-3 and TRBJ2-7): GAGVSQTPSNKVTEKGKYVELRCDPISGHTALYWYRQSLGQGPEFLIYFQGTGAADDSGLPNDRFFAVRPEGSVSTLKIQRTERGDSAVYLCASSPGGDSYEQYFGPGTRLTVT.

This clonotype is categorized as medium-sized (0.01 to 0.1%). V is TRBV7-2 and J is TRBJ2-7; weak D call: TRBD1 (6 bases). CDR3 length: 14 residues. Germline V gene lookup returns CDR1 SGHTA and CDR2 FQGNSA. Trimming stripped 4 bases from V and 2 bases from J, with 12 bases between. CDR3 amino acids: CASSSKTGPYEQYF. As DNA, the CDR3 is TGTGCCAGCAGCTCAAAGACAGGTCCCTACGAGCAGTACTTC.